This TCR beta chain was captured in a study of T cell responses to AZD1222 COVID-19 vaccine. Study-level findings and limits: Baseline serology detected seropositivity in only six or seven AZD1222 recipients.

In its sample, this clone was seen a few times. Its matching antigen is unknown. CDR1 and CDR2 from the germline V gene are SGHNT and YENEEA. This CDR3 spans 19 amino acids. V shed 3 bases, J shed 9 bases, and the junction held 19 bases outside the gene matches. Profiling relied on immunoSEQ multiplex PCR, and the TCRdb table lists in-frame clones only, not all of them. The sample holds more than 100,000 clones, 85% to 90% seen once. The origin of this receptor is an adult in good health. This specimen consisted of peripheral blood, obtained on day 0 of AZD1222 vaccination. The rearrangement uses TRBV11-3 and TRBJ2-1; 11 bases agree with TRBD2. The CDR3 DNA reads as TGTGCCAGCAGCTTTTCCGAATTTACTAGCGGGAGTTTCGCCGGTGAGCAGTTCTTC. Translating it yields CASSFSEFTSGSFAGEQFF.